The 21 T cell receptor beta chains in this list originate from one sample, sequenced in a study of regulatory T cells in long-lasting Graves disease. The sample's time point: newly diagnosed GD, antithyroid drugs for less than 3 months. Researchers made the TCR library from RNA that was extracted from PBMCs. Arm-PCR of CDR3 regions and iRepertoire HTBI primers were used to build TCR beta libraries. TCRdb used MiXCR to reprocess the multiplex PCR reads, holding one entry per CDR3 protein. Here the sample spans about 620,000 distinct CDR3 sequences, approximately 15% being singletons. These data were likewise used in another study, on T cells in Graves' hyperthyroidism and ophthalmopathy.

Sequenced here: peripheral blood mononuclear cells (PBMCs), sampled at new diagnosis, from a patient treated with antithyroid drugs. The receptors shown here come from a woman aged 25-40 years with Graves disease.

This clonotype was observed many times. This chain uses TRBV2 with TRBJ2-5; possibly TRBD2 for D (7 bases). V shed 3 bases and J shed 3 bases, with 20 bases lying between them. Germline CDR1 reads SNHLY; CDR2 reads FYNNEI. The length of the CDR3 is 17 residues. CDR3 coding DNA: TGTGCCAGCAGTGATGAGGGGGGGGGCGTGTATGAAGAGACCCAGTACTTC. This codes for CASSDEGGGVYEETQYF. Based on the CDR3 plus reference TRBV2 and TRBJ2-5, the full variable domain is EPEVTQTPSHQVTQMGQEVILRCVPISNHLYFYWYRQILGQKVEFLVSFYNNEISEKSEIFDDQFSVERPDGSNFTLKIRSTKLEDSAMYFCASSDEGGGVYEETQYFGPGTRLLVL.

The chain joins TRBV6-1 to TRBJ2-1; TRBD2 agrees at 8 bases. CDR1 is MNHNS, CDR2 SASEGT, per germline. The CDR3 runs 11 residues. V shed 6 bases, J shed 12 bases, and the junction held 4 bases outside the gene matches. CDR3 in DNA: TGTGCCAGCAGCATAGGGACTAGGCAGTTCTTC. This gives the protein CASSIGTRQFF.

Comment on this clonotype: This may come from a read error, since a much larger clone is one base off. The rearrangement uses TRBV5-1 and TRBJ1-1; D is unclear. Germline CDR1 reads SGHRS; CDR2 reads YFSETQ. This CDR3 comprises 14 residues. In DNA form, the CDR3 reads TGCGCCAGCAGCTTGGGAGGACTATTAGTTGAAACTTTCTTT. This gives the protein CASSLGGLLVETFF.

This clonotype was seen more than once but under ten times. The chain links TRBV7-2 to TRBJ2-3; D is possibly TRBD1 (6 bases). The CDR3 is 14 amino acids. Germline V CDR1 and CDR2: SGHTA, FQGNSA. Trimming removed 5 bases from V and 5 bases from J, with 14 bases in between. The DNA of the CDR3 is TGTGCCAGCAGCCCAGACAGGCTAGGAGATACGCAGTATTTT. This translates into CASSPDRLGDTQYF. The variable domain in full, with the rest retrieved from reference TRBV7-2 and TRBJ2-3, is GAGVSQSPSNKVTEKGKDVELRCDPISGHTALYWYRQSLGQGLEFLIYFQGNSAPDKSGLPSDRFSAERTGGSVSTLTIQRTQQEDSAVYLCASSPDRLGDTQYFGPGTRLTVL.

This clonotype was seen only a few times. The chain has TRBV7-2 and TRBJ1-3; 7 nucleotides line up with TRBD1. Germline V gene sequence: CDR1 SGHTA, CDR2 FQGNSA. The CDR3 is 14 residues long. The trim removed 9 bases at V and 3 bases at J, leaving 8 bases unmatched. This CDR3 reads CASSIQGVGNTIYF. For the CDR3, the DNA is TGTGCCAGTTCGATTCAGGGGGTTGGAAACACCATATATTTT.

This clonotype was seen at least ten times. The V gene is TRBV5-5, the J gene TRBJ2-1; D gene ambiguous. V was trimmed by 1 base and J by 0 bases, leaving 8 bases between them. The CDR3 has 15 residues. Per germline, CDR1 SGHKS and CDR2 YYEKEE (reference sequence). DNA of the CDR3: TGTGCCAGCAGCTTGCCCCCTGGCTCCTACAATGAGCAGTTCTTC. This sequence encodes CASSLPPGSYNEQFF.

The chain uses TRBV18 and TRBJ2-5; D is unresolved. CDR3 length: 15 residues. Germline-derived CDR1 and CDR2 are KGHSH and LQKENI. With 0 bases removed from V and 4 bases from J, the gap between germline ends came to 12 bases. The CDR3 here is CASSPPALVGETQYF. Written as DNA, the CDR3 is TGTGCCAGCTCACCACCGGCCTTAGTTGGAGAGACCCAGTACTTC. The complete variable domain, with remaining parts taken from reference TRBV18 and TRBJ2-5, reads NAGVMQNPRHLVRRRGQEARLRCSPMKGHSHVYWYRQLPEEGLKFMVYLQKENIIDESGMPKERFSAEFPKEGPSILRIQQVVRGDSAAYFCASSPPALVGETQYFGPGTRLLVL.

This clonotype was detected a few times. The chain joins TRBV27 to TRBJ2-6; a possible D gene is TRBD2 (7 bases). The CDR3 is 18 amino acids. The germline V and J ends were trimmed by 4 bases and 3 bases, with 19 bases remaining between them. Germline CDR1 is MNHEY and CDR2 is SMNVEV (reference sequence). The CDR3 nucleotides are TGTGCCAGCAGTTCCGCGTGGGGGGGCAATGGTGGGGCCAACGTCCTGACTTTC. Amino acids: CASSSAWGGNGGANVLTF. Complete variable domain (other parts from reference TRBV27 and TRBJ2-6): EAQVTQNPRYLITVTGKKLTVTCSQNMNHEYMSWYRQDPGLGLRQIYYSMNVEVTDKGDVPEGYKVSRKEKRNFPLILESPSPNQTSLYFCASSSAWGGNGGANVLTFGAGSRLTVL.

The rearrangement uses TRBV5-1 and TRBJ2-7; D unresolved. Trimming removed 2 bases from V and 0 bases from J, with 12 bases in between. Germline V gene sequence: CDR1 SGHRS, CDR2 YFSETQ. The CDR3 loop spans 15 amino acids. The CDR3 nucleotides are TGCGCCAGCAGCTTAACTTATTCGAGCTCCTACGAGCAGTACTTC. It encodes CASSLTYSSSYEQYF.

There are many counts of this clonotype. V is TRBV7-9 and J is TRBJ2-6, with a possible D match to TRBD2 (5 bases). V lost 1 base and J 0 bases, leaving 7 bases between the germline ends. CDR1 is SEHNR and CDR2 is FQNEAQ in the germline V gene (reference sequence). The CDR3 runs 16 residues. The CDR3 DNA is TGTGCCAGCAGCTTAGTGGGGAGCTCTGGGGCCAACGTCCTGACTTTC. The encoded protein is CASSLVGSSGANVLTF.

This chain links TRBV4-1 with TRBJ2-7; 8 bases align to TRBD2. Germline CDR1 MGHRA, CDR2 YSYEKL. V lost 7 bases and J lost 3; bases outside the gene matches: 8. This CDR3 comprises 14 residues. CDR3: CASTPGSGSYEQYF. CDR3 in DNA: TGCGCCAGCACCCCCGGCAGCGGGAGCTACGAGCAGTACTTC.

The sample holds many counts of this clonotype. The V gene is TRBV28, the J gene TRBJ2-1; 7 nucleotides line up with TRBD2. CDR3 length equals 15 residues. V lost 5 bases to trimming and J lost 8 bases; unmatched junction nucleotides: 12. Germline V gene sequence: CDR1 MDHEN, CDR2 SYDVKM. The CDR3 loop is CASSPPGLVRDEQFF. The CDR3 DNA reads TGTGCCAGCAGTCCTCCCGGACTAGTAAGGGATGAGCAGTTCTTC.

Many counts were recorded for this clonotype. The gene calls are TRBV20-1 and TRBJ2-7, with 13 bases aligning to TRBD2. The CDR3 runs 14 residues. Germline V lookup: CDR1 DFQATT, CDR2 SNEGSKA (reference sequence). Losses at the gene ends were 4 bases for V and 3 bases for J; bases not matched to a gene: 3. This CDR3 is CSATGLAGVYEQYF. In DNA form, the CDR3 reads TGCAGTGCTACAGGACTAGCGGGAGTCTACGAGCAGTACTTC.

The rearrangement links TRBV20-1 to TRBJ2-3; unclear D gene. The CDR3 sequence is 11 residues long. The germline gives CDR1 DFQATT, CDR2 SNEGSKA (reference sequence). Deletions cut 0 bases from V and 5 bases from J, with 3 bases between. CDR3: CSARDEDTQYF. CDR3 nucleotide sequence: TGCAGTGCTAGAGATGAAGATACGCAGTATTTT.

This clonotype was seen only a few times. This chain uses TRBV20-1 with TRBJ2-3; 8 bases are shared with TRBD1. CDR1 and CDR2 from the germline V gene are DFQATT and SNEGSKA (reference sequence). Trimming cost V 0 bases and J 4 bases; bases outside gene matches: 6. CDR3 size: 15 residues. The chain's CDR3 is CSARDGETGADTQYF. CDR3 bases: TGCAGTGCTAGAGACGGGGAGACAGGGGCAGATACGCAGTATTTT.

This clonotype was seen ten or more times. The J gene is TRBJ1-5, the V gene TRBV28; D remains unclear. Trimming shortened V by 2 bases and J by 4 bases, and 9 bases separated the two germline ends. This CDR3 region has 14 residues. Germline values: CDR1 MDHEN, CDR2 SYDVKM. This chain's CDR3 is CASSLSGENQPQHF. CDR3 in DNA: TGTGCCAGCAGTTTAAGCGGGGAAAATCAGCCCCAGCATTTT.

This sequence joins TRBV6-1 and TRBJ2-1; a possible D gene is TRBD1 (5 bases). The V end was cut by 5 bases, the J end by 7 bases, with 9 bases between. The germline CDR1 and CDR2 sequences are MNHNS and SASEGT. The CDR3 length is 12 residues. In nucleotides, the CDR3 is TGTGCCAGCAGTACAGGAAATAATGAGCAGTTCTTC. Translation: CASSTGNNEQFF.

This clonotype was observed a single time. This chain joins TRBV5-1 and TRBJ1-1; D might be TRBD1 (5 bases). Germline V lookup: CDR1 SGHRS, CDR2 YFSETQ. The CDR3 loop spans 13 amino acids. V lost 0 bases, J lost 11 bases, and 14 bases lay in between. CDR3 nucleotide sequence: TGCGCCAGCAGCTTGGCGGTGGGGGGGAGCGCTTTCTTT. Translating gives CASSLAVGGSAFF.

This clonotype was counted only a few times. The rearrangement joins TRBV3-1 to TRBJ2-7, with D perhaps matching TRBD1 (5 bases). Germline CDR1 reads LGHDT; CDR2 reads YNNKEL (reference sequence). V lost 2 bases and J lost 0, with 14 bases in between. This CDR3 region has 16 residues. As DNA, the CDR3 is TGTGCCAGCAGCCAAACAGGTATCACGACCTCCTACGAGCAGTACTTC. This gives the protein CASSQTGITTSYEQYF.

Many counts were recorded for this clonotype. This chain links TRBV5-8 with TRBJ1-2; 7 bases align to TRBD1. CDR3 length: 14 amino acids. The ends lost 4 bases at V and 7 bases at J; junction bases unmatched: 10. Germline assignment: CDR1 SGHTS and CDR2 YDEGEE. The CDR3 protein is CASSPDRRGRGYTF. The CDR3 bases are TGTGCCAGCAGCCCGGACAGGAGGGGTCGTGGCTACACCTTC.

Only a few counts were recorded for this clonotype. The chain is built from TRBV25-1 and TRBJ2-1; 8 bases line up with TRBD2. Germline CDR1 reads MGHDK; CDR2 reads SYGVNS. Trimming at V came to 8 bases and at J to 6 bases, leaving 6 bases not matched to a gene. The CDR3 runs to 13 residues. CDR3 coding DNA: TGTGCCAGCTGCCTAGCGGGTATCAATGAGCAGTTCTTC. Translated, it gives CASCLAGINEQFF.